This T cell receptor (beta chain) was identified in a study of early T cells in non-severe SARS-CoV-2 infection. This clonotype was seen ten or more times. Unique molecular identifiers tagged individual cDNA molecules. MiXCR, applied by TCRdb to the 5' RACE reads, yields one record per CDR3 protein. The sample consists of about 61,000 distinct CDR3 sequences, 10% to 12% of them appearing once. This CDR3 has 17 amino acids. J gave up 7 bases and V 5 bases, and 17 bases lay outside the gene matches. Per the germline V gene, CDR1 is SGHTA and CDR2 is FQGTGA. Sequencing used whole blood. The sequence derives from an adult who was a healthcare worker with PCR-confirmed SARS-CoV-2 infection or an uninfected control (not recorded which). The chain recombines TRBV7-3 with TRBJ1-1, with 9 bases aligning to TRBD1. The CDR3 reads CASSPVPGQGSGVEAFF. CDR3 in DNA: TGTGCCAGCAGCCCAGTCCCGGGACAGGGAAGCGGGGTTGAAGCTTTCTTT.